The source of this T cell receptor beta chain is a study of blood T cells in healthy people across ages (dated by TCRdb to between 2014 and 2016). Turning to the overall study: Template switching captured roughly one uniquely barcoded TCR beta cDNA molecule per two T cells in model experiments. To avoid experimental bias, donors of different ages were distributed randomly across sequencing lanes. To track age-related changes in TCR beta repertoire diversity, the study relied on deep sequencing normalized with unique cDNA molecular identifiers. The donors were split into four age groups: young (average approximately 16 years), middle-aged (more than 35), aged (more than 55) and long-lived (82). For two donors (one aged 18 to 29 and one aged 80 or older), the study analyzed two additional independent replicas of 1 million unique cDNA reads from the same blood draw.

The 39 donors, aged about 6 to 95 years, were systemically healthy Caucasian individuals from Russia. Each donor gave approximately 10 milliliters of peripheral blood, collected into EDTA-treated Vacutainer tubes. Ficoll-Paque density-gradient centrifugation was used to isolate PBMCs, with at least 6 million per sample. Trizol reagent was used to extract total RNA from PBMCs, with at least 5.5 micrograms per sample. Naive CD45RAhigh/CD27high T cell percentages were measured by flow cytometry on a PBMC aliquot from every donor. The library was obtained by 5' RACE. Sequencing instrument: Illumina HiSeq 2500. The second PCR ran for roughly 7 to 12 cycles and used a J-beta primer mix along with a sample-barcoded 5' primer. A unique molecular identifier was introduced onto each TCR beta cDNA molecule by a template-switch 5' adaptor carrying 12 random nucleotides. Each sample yielded at least 2.5 million CDR3-containing paired-end reads. The Mint cDNA synthesis kit, primed by a TRBC-specific oligonucleotide, was used to synthesize first-strand cDNA from all RNA. Following uracil-DNA glycosylase treatment, all cDNA underwent a first 18-cycle PCR with the universal primers M1SS and BC2_uni_R. The original pipeline was this. Normalization of each sample was performed by random selection of 1 million high-quality reads, each carrying a distinct molecular identifier. Reads with shared molecular identifiers were discarded instead of being binned into consensus sequences. MiTCR, set to a Q25 quality threshold and the strictest error-elimination algorithm, was used for CDR3 identification, clonotype clustering and error correction. A nonparametric unseen species model with Euler transformation was used to estimate a lower bound on total TCR beta diversity. TCRdb reprocessed the public reads (quality trimming at Q25 with fastp, clone calling with MiXCR) and kept in-frame beta chains. Each CDR3 protein appears once, grouped with its most common genes and DNA. These V and J calls rely on TCRdb rather than the paper's analysis. The sample data list around 800,000 distinct CDR3 sequences, and 44% of these were observed just once. The ten most abundant clones make up about 21% of the sample.

CDR1 and CDR2 (SGHTA, FQGNSA) derive from the germline V gene. Including the terminal cysteine and phenylalanine, the CDR3 comprises 17 residues. Just CDR3 DNA is preserved here, 51 bases in frame from base 1. The research as a whole found: As age increased, observed TCR beta diversity per million T cells dropped in a roughly linear way, and a significant reduction was already evident by age approximately 40. The long-lived group showed more naive CD4+ T cells, fewer expanded clones and increased TCR diversity than the aged group, suggesting age selection. Because donor CMV infection status was unknown, age-related changes in expanded clonotypes were potentially confounded. The percentage of naive T cells measured by flow cytometry correlated strongly with observed TCR beta diversity. Estimates of total diversity based on one million sequenced T cells were considered lower bounds and underestimates. Because profiling used bulk unsorted PBMCs, naive and antigen-experienced compartments could not be compared conclusively.

Concerning this clonotype: What antigen it recognizes has not been identified. A single base separates this from a much larger clone, so it may be a read error.

The chain uses TRBV7-2 and TRBJ2-7; TRBD1 agrees with 8 junctional bases. The end of the DNA aligns better with TRBJ2-4, so the J call may be wrong. The sequence was collected from a man aged 60-69 years in good health. The specimen sequenced was blood. The CDR3 region: CASSLFARGQAENIQYF. In nucleotides, the sequence is TGTGCCAGCAGCTTATTTGCCAGGGGGCAAGCCGAAAACATTCAGTACTTC.